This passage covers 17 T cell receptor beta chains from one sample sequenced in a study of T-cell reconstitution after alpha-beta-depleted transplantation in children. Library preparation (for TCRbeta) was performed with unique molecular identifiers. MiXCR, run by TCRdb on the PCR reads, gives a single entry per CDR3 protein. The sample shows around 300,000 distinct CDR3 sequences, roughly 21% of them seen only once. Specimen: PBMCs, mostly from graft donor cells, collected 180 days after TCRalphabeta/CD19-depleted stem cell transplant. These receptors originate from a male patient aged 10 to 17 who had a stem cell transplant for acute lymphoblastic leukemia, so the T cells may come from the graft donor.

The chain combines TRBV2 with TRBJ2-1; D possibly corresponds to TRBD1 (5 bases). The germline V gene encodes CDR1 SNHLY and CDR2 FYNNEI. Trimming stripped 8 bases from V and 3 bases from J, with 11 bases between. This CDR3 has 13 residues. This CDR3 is CASGRALYNEQFF. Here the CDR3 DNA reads TGTGCCAGCGGCAGGGCGCTCTACAATGAGCAGTTCTTC.

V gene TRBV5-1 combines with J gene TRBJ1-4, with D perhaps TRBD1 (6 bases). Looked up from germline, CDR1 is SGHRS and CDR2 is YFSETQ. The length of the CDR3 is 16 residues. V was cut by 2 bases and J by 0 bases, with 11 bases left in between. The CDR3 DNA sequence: TGCGCCAGCAGCTTCGTCAGGGGTACAACTAATGAAAAACTGTTTTTT. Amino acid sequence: CASSFVRGTTNEKLFF. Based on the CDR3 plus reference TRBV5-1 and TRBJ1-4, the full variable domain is KAGVTQTPRYLIKTRGQQVTLSCSPISGHRSVSWYQQTPGQGLQFLFEYFSETQRNKGNFPGRFSGRQFSNSRSEMNVSTLELGDSALYLCASSFVRGTTNEKLFFGSGTQLSVL.

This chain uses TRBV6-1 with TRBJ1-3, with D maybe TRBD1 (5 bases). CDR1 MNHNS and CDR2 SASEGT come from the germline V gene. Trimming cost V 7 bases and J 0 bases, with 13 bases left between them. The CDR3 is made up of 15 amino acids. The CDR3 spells CASTRDGSSGNTIYF. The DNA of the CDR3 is TGTGCCAGCACCCGGGACGGGAGCTCTGGAAACACCATATATTTT.

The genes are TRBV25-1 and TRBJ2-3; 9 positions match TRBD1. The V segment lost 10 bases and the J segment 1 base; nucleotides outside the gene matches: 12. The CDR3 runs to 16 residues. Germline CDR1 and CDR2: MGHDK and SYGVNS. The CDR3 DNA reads TGTGCCACAGACAGGGGGTTACTGGAGGGCACAGATACGCAGTATTTT. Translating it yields CATDRGLLEGTDTQYF. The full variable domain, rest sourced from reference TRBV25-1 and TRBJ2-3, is EADIYQTPRYLVIGTGKKITLECSQTMGHDKMYWYQQDPGMELHLIHYSYGVNSTEKGDLSSESTVSRIRTEHFPLTLESARPSHTSQYLCATDRGLLEGTDTQYFGPGTRLTVL.

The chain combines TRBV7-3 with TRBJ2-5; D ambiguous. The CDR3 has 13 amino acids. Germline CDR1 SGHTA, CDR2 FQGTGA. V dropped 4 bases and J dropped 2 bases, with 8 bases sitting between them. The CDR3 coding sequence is TGTGCCAGCAGCTCCGCCCTACAAGAGACCCAGTACTTC. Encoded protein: CASSSALQETQYF.

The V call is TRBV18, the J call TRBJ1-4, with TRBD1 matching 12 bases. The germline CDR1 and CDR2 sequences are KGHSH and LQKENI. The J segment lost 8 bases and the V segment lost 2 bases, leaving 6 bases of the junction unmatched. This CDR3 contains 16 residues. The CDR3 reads CASSPMSGTGGEKLFF. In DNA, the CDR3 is TGTGCCAGCTCACCAATGTCTGGGACAGGGGGCGAAAAACTGTTTTTT.

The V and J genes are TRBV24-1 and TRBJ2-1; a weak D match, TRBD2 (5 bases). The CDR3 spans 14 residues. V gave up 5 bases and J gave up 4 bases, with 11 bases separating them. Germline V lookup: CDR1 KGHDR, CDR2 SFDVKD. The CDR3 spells CATSAPGKYNEQFF. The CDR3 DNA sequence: TGTGCCACCAGTGCCCCCGGGAAGTACAATGAGCAGTTCTTC.

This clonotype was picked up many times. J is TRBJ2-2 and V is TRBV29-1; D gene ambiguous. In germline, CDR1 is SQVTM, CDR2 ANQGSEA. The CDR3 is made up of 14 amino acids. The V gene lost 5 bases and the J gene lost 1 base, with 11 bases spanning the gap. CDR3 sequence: CSVTHPRNTGELFF. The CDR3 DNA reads TGCAGCGTTACCCACCCCCGGAACACCGGGGAGCTGTTTTTT.

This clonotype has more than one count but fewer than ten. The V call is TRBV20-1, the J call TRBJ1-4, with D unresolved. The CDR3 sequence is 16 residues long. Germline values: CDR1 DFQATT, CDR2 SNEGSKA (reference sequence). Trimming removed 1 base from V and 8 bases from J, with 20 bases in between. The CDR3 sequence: CSARVAGVTSWEKLFF. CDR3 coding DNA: TGCAGTGCTAGAGTAGCTGGGGTAACCAGTTGGGAAAAACTGTTTTTT.

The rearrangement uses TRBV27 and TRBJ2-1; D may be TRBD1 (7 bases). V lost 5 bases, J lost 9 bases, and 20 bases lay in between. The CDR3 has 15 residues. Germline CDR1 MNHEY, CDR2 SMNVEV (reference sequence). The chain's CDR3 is CASSPGDSWKVEQFF. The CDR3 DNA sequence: TGTGCCAGCAGTCCGGGGGACAGTTGGAAGGTTGAGCAGTTCTTC.

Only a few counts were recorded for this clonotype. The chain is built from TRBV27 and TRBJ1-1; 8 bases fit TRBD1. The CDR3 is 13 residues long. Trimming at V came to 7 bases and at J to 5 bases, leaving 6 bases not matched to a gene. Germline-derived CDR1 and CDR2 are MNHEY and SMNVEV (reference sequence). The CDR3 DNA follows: TGTGCCAGCATGCCAGGGGGCGGGACTGAAGCTTTCTTT. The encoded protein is CASMPGGGTEAFF.

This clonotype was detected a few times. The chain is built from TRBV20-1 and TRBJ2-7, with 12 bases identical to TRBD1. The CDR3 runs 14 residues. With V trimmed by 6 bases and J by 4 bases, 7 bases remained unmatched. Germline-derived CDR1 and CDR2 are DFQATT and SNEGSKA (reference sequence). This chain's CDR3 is CSAHGTGGPYEQYF. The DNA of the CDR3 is TGCAGTGCCCACGGGACAGGGGGCCCATACGAGCAGTACTTC.

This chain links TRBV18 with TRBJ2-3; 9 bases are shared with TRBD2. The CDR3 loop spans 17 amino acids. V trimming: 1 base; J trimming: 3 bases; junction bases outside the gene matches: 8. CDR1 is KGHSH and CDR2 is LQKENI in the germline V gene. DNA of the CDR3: TGTGCCAGCTCACCACGAATTAGCGGGAGAGGGACAGATACGCAGTATTTT. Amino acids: CASSPRISGRGTDTQYF.

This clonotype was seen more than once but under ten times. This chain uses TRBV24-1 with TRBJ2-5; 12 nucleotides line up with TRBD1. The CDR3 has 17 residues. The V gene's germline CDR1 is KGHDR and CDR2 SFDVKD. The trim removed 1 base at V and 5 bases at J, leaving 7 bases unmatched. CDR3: CATSDFTGTGGGETQYF. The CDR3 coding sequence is TGTGCCACCAGTGATTTTACGGGGACAGGGGGCGGGGAGACCCAGTACTTC.

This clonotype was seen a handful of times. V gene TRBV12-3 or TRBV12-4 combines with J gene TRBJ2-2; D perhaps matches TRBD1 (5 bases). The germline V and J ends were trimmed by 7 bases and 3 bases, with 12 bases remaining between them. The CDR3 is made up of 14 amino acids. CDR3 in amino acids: CASKLLGDTGELFF. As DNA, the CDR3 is TGTGCCAGCAAGCTTCTAGGGGACACCGGGGAGCTGTTTTTT.

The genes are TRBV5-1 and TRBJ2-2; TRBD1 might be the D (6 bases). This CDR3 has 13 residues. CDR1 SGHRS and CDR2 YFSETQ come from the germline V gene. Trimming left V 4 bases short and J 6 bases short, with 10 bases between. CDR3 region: CASSVWTAGELFF. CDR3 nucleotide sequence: TGCGCCAGCAGCGTCTGGACAGCCGGGGAGCTGTTTTTT.

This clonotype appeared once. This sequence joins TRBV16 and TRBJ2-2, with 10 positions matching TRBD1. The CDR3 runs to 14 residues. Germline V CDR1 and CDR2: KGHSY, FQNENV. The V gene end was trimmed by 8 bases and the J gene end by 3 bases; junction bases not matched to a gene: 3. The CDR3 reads CASDRGHDTGELFF. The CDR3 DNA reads TGTGCCAGCGACAGGGGGCACGACACCGGGGAGCTGTTTTTT.